This T cell receptor (beta chain) was sequenced in a study of OX40 agonist ivuxolimab in advanced cancers. About the research overall: The diagnoses of dose-escalation patients were hepatocellular carcinoma, melanoma, renal cell or head and neck cancer. Of mixed ages from about 20 to 90 and averaging about 56 years, the group was almost 85% male.

Autoimmune disease history or systemic immunosuppression was exclusionary. Profiled with immunoSEQ multiplex PCR; TCRdb holds only in-frame clones, not every one. In the table there are tens of thousands of clones, over 80% of which are singletons. Whole-study findings and limits: The authors also found low normalized T-cell clonal expansion in some nonresponders.

Turning to this clone: Its antigen is undetermined.

The input for sequencing was CD4+ or CD8+ T cells sorted from blood, taken in a trial of the OX40 agonist ivuxolimab. The origin of this receptor is an adult with an advanced solid tumor such as melanoma, head and neck, liver or kidney cancer.

The CDR3 here is CASSQDSRGGTEAFF. Here the CDR3 DNA reads TGCGCCAGCAGCCAAGATAGCAGGGGGGGCACTGAAGCTTTCTTT. The chain combines TRBV4-1 with TRBJ1-1; the match to TRBD1 covers 7 bases. The CDR3 sequence is 15 residues long. The V segment lost 0 bases and the J segment 4 bases; nucleotides outside the gene matches: 5. Germline V CDR1 and CDR2: MGHRA, YSYEKL.